These 19 T cell receptor beta chains were all obtained from the same sample, sequenced in a study of CD8+ T cells in alopecia areata. As to treatment: oral pan-JAK inhibitor, 5-10 mg twice daily. RNA was extracted and reverse transcribed into cDNA as the sequencing template. Clones were sequenced by immunoSEQ multiplex PCR, and TCRdb holds only the in-frame ones, with some missing. The sample records 120,000 to 150,000 clones, 70% to 90% being singletons. The sample in question was CD8+ T cells sorted from blood, obtained at week 4, from a patient treated with tofacitinib. Receptor source: a human donor with alopecia areata.

This chain joins TRBV30 and TRBJ2-7; 8 positions agree with TRBD1. Per the germline V gene, CDR1 is GTSNPN and CDR2 is SVGIG (reference sequence). The V segment lost 2 bases and the J segment 4 bases; nucleotides outside the gene matches: 7. The CDR3 runs to 14 residues. This CDR3 reads CAWSIGQGSYEQYF. CDR3 bases: TGTGCCTGGAGTATCGGACAGGGCTCGTACGAGCAGTACTTC. The variable domain in full, completed from reference TRBV30 and TRBJ2-7, reads SQTIHQWPATLVQPVGSPLSLECTVEGTSNPNLYWYRQAAGRGLQLLFYSVGIGQISSEVPQNLSASRPQDRQFILSSKKLLLSDSGFYLCAWSIGQGSYEQYFGPGTRLTVT.

This CDR3 reads CASSPRSNQPQHF. CDR3 DNA: TGTGCCAGCAGTCCCCGTAGCAATCAGCCCCAGCATTTT. The V call is TRBV28, the J call TRBJ1-5; no definite D call. Germline CDR1 is MDHEN and CDR2 is SYDVKM. The CDR3 is 13 amino acids. V shed 5 bases and J shed 0 bases, with 5 bases lying between them.

The chain recombines TRBV29-1 with TRBJ2-2; D is unresolved. CDR3 length equals 13 residues. Trimming shortened V by 1 base and J by 3 bases, and 6 bases separated the two germline ends. CDR1 is SQVTM, CDR2 ANQGSEA, per germline. The CDR3 nucleotides are TGCAGCGTTGAAGGGGATTACACCGGGGAGCTGTTTTTT. Protein sequence: CSVEGDYTGELFF.

CDR3 coding DNA: TGCAGCGGTACCGGGACAGGGACAATCTCCTACAATGAGCAGTTCTTC. This codes for CSGTGTGTISYNEQFF. The genes are TRBV29-1 and TRBJ2-1; TRBD1 matches at 9 bases. J was trimmed by 0 bases and V by 7 bases; bases with no gene match: 10. CDR1 and CDR2 (germline): SQVTM, ANQGSEA. This CDR3 comprises 16 residues.

CDR3 protein: CASSHDSSGRGSYEQYF. CDR3 nucleotides: TGCGCCAGCAGCCATGATTCTAGCGGGAGGGGGTCCTACGAGCAGTACTTC. This chain connects TRBV4-1 to TRBJ2-7, with TRBD2 matching over 12 bases. The ends lost 3 bases at V and 1 base at J; junction bases unmatched: 7. The CDR3 runs to 17 residues. Germline V gene data show CDR1 as MGHRA and CDR2 as YSYEKL.

The gene calls are TRBV6-5 and TRBJ1-1; D remains ambiguous. This CDR3 is built from 13 residues. Germline V gives CDR1 MNHEY, CDR2 SVGAGI. Trimming left V 7 bases short and J 4 bases short, with 13 bases between. This CDR3 is CASISASGTEAFF. CDR3 coding DNA: TGTGCCAGCATAAGCGCGTCGGGCACTGAAGCTTTCTTT.

The chain is built from TRBV19 and TRBJ2-2, with 9 bases lining up with TRBD1. This CDR3 comprises 16 residues. Germline lookup yields CDR1 LNHDA and CDR2 SQIVND (reference sequence). V lost 4 bases, J lost 5 bases, and 8 bases stayed unmatched. The CDR3 nucleotides are TGTGCCAGTAGTACCATGGGACAGGGCGGAACCGGGGAGCTGTTTTTT. Its protein is CASSTMGQGGTGELFF.

The chain couples TRBV19 to TRBJ2-1; D remains unclear. V lost 4 bases, J lost 7 bases, and 20 bases lay in between. There are 16 residues in the CDR3. Germline V lookup: CDR1 LNHDA, CDR2 SQIVND (reference sequence). The CDR3 spells CASSTTSVRMANEQFF. The DNA for the CDR3 is TGTGCCAGTAGTACCACTTCCGTTCGTATGGCAAATGAGCAGTTCTTC.

This sequence joins TRBV6-1 and TRBJ2-6; the match to TRBD1 covers 9 bases. This CDR3 has 18 amino acids. Losses at the gene ends were 6 bases for V and 2 bases for J; bases not matched to a gene: 11. CDR1 MNHNS and CDR2 SASEGT come from the germline V gene. Here the CDR3 reads CASSEYRTGEAGANVLTF. In nucleotides, the CDR3 is TGTGCCAGCAGCGAATACCGGACAGGGGAGGCTGGGGCCAACGTCCTGACTTTC.

The DNA of the CDR3 is TGTGCCAGCAGCGCAGGGAGTTTGGTGTTTGAGCAGTTCTTC. Amino acid sequence: CASSAGSLVFEQFF. The genes are TRBV5-6 and TRBJ2-1; D possibly matches TRBD1 or TRBD2 (5 bases each). The CDR3 extends over 14 amino acids. V lost 4 bases to trimming and J lost 9 bases, with 17 bases between them. The germline CDR1 and CDR2 sequences are SGHDT and YYEEEE. Together with reference TRBV5-6 and TRBJ2-1, the CDR3 gives the full variable domain: DAGVTQSPTHLIKTRGQQVTLRCSPKSGHDTVSWYQQALGQGPQFIFQYYEEEERQRGNFPDRFSGHQFPNYSSELNVNALLLGDSALYLCASSAGSLVFEQFFGPGTRLTVL.

The gene calls are TRBV29-1 and TRBJ2-1; a possible D gene is TRBD1 (5 bases). The V and J ends lost 4 bases and 1 base respectively, with 8 bases between them. This CDR3 contains 13 residues. CDR1 and CDR2 (germline): SQVTM, ANQGSEA. CDR3: CSVVGDSYNEQFF. CDR3 sequence (DNA): TGCAGCGTTGTAGGGGATTCCTACAATGAGCAGTTCTTC.

The V gene is TRBV27, the J gene TRBJ1-5; TRBD1 is a possible D gene (6 bases). The germline CDR1 and CDR2 sequences are MNHEY and SMNVEV (reference sequence). Trimming removed 5 bases at V and 0 bases at J, with 14 bases between. The CDR3 loop spans 16 amino acids. The chain's CDR3 is CASSLGQSFSNQPQHF. CDR3 sequence (DNA): TGTGCCAGCAGTCTCGGACAGTCCTTTAGCAATCAGCCCCAGCATTTT.

The chain is built from TRBV13 and TRBJ2-5, with a weak D call TRBD2 (5 bases). This CDR3 region has 16 residues. The V end was cut by 0 bases, the J end by 4 bases, with 15 bases between. Germline lookup yields CDR1 PRHDT and CDR2 FYEKMQ (reference sequence). CDR3 protein: CASSLGYRGSGETQYF. DNA for the CDR3: TGTGCCAGCAGCTTAGGATACCGGGGTTCGGGAGAGACCCAGTACTTC. Filled out from reference TRBV13 and TRBJ2-5, the complete variable domain reads AAGVIQSPRHLIKEKRETATLKCYPIPRHDTVYWYQQGPGQDPQFLISFYEKMQSDKGSIPDRFSAQQFSDYHSELNMSSLELGDSALYFCASSLGYRGSGETQYFGPGTRLLVL.

The CDR3, as DNA: TGCAGCGTTTGGTACCAGGGAGCTTTCTTT. Translated: CSVWYQGAFF. The V gene is TRBV29-1, the J gene TRBJ1-1; D is possibly TRBD1 (5 bases). Per the germline V gene, CDR1 is SQVTM and CDR2 is ANQGSEA. The CDR3 extends over 10 amino acids. The ends were cut back, 5 bases at V and 10 bases at J, with 11 bases in the middle. Based on the CDR3 plus reference TRBV29-1 and TRBJ1-1, the full variable domain is SAVISQKPSRDICQRGTSLTIQCQVDSQVTMMFWYRQQPGQSLTLIATANQGSEATYESGFVIDKFPISRPNLTFSTLTVSNMSPEDSSIYLCSVWYQGAFFGQGTRLTVV.

The chain recombines TRBV9 with TRBJ1-1; TRBD1 is a possible D gene (6 bases). V was pared by 7 bases and J by 4 bases, with 11 bases between. The germline V gene encodes CDR1 SGDLS and CDR2 YYNGEE. The CDR3 sequence is 12 residues long. The CDR3 DNA follows: TGTGCCAGCTCCCAGGGGAGCACTGAAGCTTTCTTT. Amino acid sequence: CASSQGSTEAFF. Supplemented by reference TRBV9 and TRBJ1-1, the full variable domain reads DSGVTQTPKHLITATGQRVTLRCSPRSGDLSVYWYQQSLDQGLQFLIQYYNGEERAKGNILERFSAQQFPDLHSELNLSSLELGDSALYFCASSQGSTEAFFGQGTRLTVV.

This chain links TRBV18 with TRBJ2-7; tentatively, D is TRBD2 (7 bases). This CDR3 is built from 13 residues. The V end was cut by 3 bases, the J end by 5 bases, with 11 bases between. Germline V gene data show CDR1 as KGHSH and CDR2 as LQKENI. The CDR3 DNA follows: TGTGCCAGCTCACCGTCGGGGGGCGACGAGCAGTACTTC. Residues: CASSPSGGDEQYF.

The chain is built from TRBV5-6 and TRBJ2-3; no reliable D call. Trimming stripped 1 base from V and 3 bases from J, with 12 bases between. This CDR3 is 15 amino acids long. Germline V gene sequence: CDR1 SGHDT, CDR2 YYEEEE. CDR3 loop: CASSLRSQATDTQYF. Here the CDR3 DNA reads TGTGCCAGCAGCTTGAGGTCGCAGGCAACAGATACGCAGTATTTT.

The chain carries TRBV6-4 and TRBJ1-2; D gene ambiguous. The germline CDR1 and CDR2 sequences are MRHNA and SNTAGT. The CDR3 is 13 residues long. The V end was cut by 5 bases, the J end by 8 bases, with 15 bases between. The CDR3 DNA reads TGTGCCAGCAGTTCGACCGACCGTGAAGGCTACACCTTC. Translation: CASSSTDREGYTF.

V is TRBV6-5 and J is TRBJ2-7; D call uncertain. CDR1 and CDR2 from the germline V gene are MNHEY and SVGAGI. Trimming took 5 bases from V and 2 from J, leaving 10 bases between them. The CDR3 contains 13 residues. As DNA, the CDR3 is TGTGCCAGCAGTCCCGGGTTTACCTACGAGCAGTACTTC. It specifies CASSPGFTYEQYF.